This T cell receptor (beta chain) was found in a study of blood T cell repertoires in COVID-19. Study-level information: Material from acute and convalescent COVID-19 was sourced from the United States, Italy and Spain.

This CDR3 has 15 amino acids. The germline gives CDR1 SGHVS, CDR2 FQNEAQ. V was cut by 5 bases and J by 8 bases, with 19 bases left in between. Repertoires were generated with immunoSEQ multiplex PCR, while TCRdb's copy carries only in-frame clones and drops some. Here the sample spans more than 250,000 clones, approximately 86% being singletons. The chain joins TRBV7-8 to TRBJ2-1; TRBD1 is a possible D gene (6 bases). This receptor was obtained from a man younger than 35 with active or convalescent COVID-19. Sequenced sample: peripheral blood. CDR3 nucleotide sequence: TGTGCCAGCAGCCCCAAACTAACAGGGCCCCATGAGCAGTTCTTC. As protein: CASSPKLTGPHEQFF.